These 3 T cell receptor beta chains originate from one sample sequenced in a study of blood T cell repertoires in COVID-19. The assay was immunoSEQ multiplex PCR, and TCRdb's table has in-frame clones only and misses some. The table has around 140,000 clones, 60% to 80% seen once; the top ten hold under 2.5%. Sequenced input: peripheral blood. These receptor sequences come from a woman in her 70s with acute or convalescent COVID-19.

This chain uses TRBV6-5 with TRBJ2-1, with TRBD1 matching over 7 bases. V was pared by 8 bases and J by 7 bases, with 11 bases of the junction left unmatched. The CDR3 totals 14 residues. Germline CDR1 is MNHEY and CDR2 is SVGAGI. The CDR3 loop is CASGQYRGSNEQFF. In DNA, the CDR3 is TGTGCCAGCGGTCAGTACAGGGGTTCGAATGAGCAGTTCTTC.

Here the CDR3 DNA reads TGTGCCAGCAGTTACTCTGGGAGATTTAATTCACCCCTCCACTTT. Translation: CASSYSGRFNSPLHF. The chain has TRBV6-2 or TRBV6-3 and TRBJ1-6; no reliable D call. V was trimmed by 0 bases and J by 6 bases, leaving 9 bases between them. CDR1 MNHEY and CDR2 SVGEGT come from the germline V gene. The CDR3 is 15 amino acids.

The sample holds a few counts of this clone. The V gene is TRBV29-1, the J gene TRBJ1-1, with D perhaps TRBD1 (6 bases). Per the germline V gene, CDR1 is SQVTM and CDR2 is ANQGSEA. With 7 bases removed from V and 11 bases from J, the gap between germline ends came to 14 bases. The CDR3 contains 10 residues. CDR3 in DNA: TGCAGCGCTGCGGACAGTATTGCTTTCTTT. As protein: CSAADSIAFF.